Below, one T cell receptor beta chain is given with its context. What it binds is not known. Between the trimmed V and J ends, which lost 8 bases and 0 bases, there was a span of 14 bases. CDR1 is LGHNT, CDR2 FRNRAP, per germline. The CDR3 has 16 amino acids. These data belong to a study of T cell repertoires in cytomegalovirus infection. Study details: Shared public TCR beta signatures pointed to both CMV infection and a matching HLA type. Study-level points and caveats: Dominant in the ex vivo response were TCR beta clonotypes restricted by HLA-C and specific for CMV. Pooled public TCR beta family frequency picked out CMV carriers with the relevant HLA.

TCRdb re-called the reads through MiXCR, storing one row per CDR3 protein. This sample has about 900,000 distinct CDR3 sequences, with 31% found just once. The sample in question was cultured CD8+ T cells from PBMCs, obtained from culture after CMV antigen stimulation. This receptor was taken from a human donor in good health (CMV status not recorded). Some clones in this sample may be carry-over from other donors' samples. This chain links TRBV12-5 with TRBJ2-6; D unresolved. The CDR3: CASLLYLSSGANVLTF. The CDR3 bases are TGTGCTAGTTTACTATATCTGAGCTCTGGGGCCAACGTCCTGACTTTC.